This record covers a single T cell receptor beta chain. Its antigen remains unidentified. V lost 4 bases to trimming and J lost 4 bases, with 16 bases between them. The CDR3 consists of 15 residues. Germline CDR1 and CDR2: MNHNY and SVGAGI (reference sequence). The data belong to a study of T-cell memory formation after mild COVID-19. TCRdb passed the 5' RACE reads through MiXCR, listing each CDR3 protein once. The table shows approximately 270,000 distinct CDR3 sequences, with around 15% occurring only once. Study-level results: Memory cells collected pre-infection included some clones that later responded, suggesting cross-reactive memory joined. CD4+ bias marked clones expanding day 15 to 37, unlike balanced contracting clones. Second-wave clones that peaked on day 37 lacked confirmed SARS-CoV-2 specificity. CD4+ contracting clones lay mainly in CM and EM, CD8+ ones in EMRA.

This chain joins TRBV6-6 and TRBJ1-1; D is perhaps TRBD1 (6 bases). Material: PBMCs or a T cell subset sorted from them (not recorded which). This receptor was obtained from a man younger than 35 who had mild COVID-19 (a few samples of this study predate the infection). Cell type and time point are not known. The chain's CDR3 is CASSWSLSRGTEAFF. CDR3 DNA sequence: TGTGCCAGCAGTTGGTCGTTGTCCAGGGGCACTGAAGCTTTCTTT.